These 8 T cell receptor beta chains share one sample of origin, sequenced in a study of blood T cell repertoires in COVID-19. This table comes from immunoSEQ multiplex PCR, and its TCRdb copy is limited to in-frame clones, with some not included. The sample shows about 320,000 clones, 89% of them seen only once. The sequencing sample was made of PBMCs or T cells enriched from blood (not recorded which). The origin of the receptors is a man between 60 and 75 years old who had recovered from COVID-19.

The CDR3 protein is CASSIRQGTDTQYF. In DNA form, the CDR3 reads TGTGCCAGCAGCATTAGACAGGGGACAGATACGCAGTATTTT. V usage is TRBV7-3 and J usage is TRBJ2-3; 8 bases align to TRBD1. The junction had 4 bases not matched to a gene; V was cut back by 5 bases and J by 3 bases. Germline loops: CDR1 SGHTA, CDR2 FQGTGA. The CDR3 is 14 residues long.

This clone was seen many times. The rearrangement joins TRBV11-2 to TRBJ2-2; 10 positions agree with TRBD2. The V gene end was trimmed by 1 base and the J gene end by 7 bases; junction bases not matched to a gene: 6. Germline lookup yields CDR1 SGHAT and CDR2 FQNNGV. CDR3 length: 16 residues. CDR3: CASSLGSLAGVGELFF. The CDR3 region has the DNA TGTGCCAGCAGCTTAGGCAGCCTAGCGGGGGTCGGGGAGCTGTTTTTT.

This CDR3 is CASNFGLAEKETQYF. CDR3 coding DNA: TGTGCCAGCAACTTTGGACTAGCGGAAAAAGAGACCCAGTACTTC. The genes are TRBV6-5 and TRBJ2-5; the match to TRBD2 covers 10 bases. Germline CDR1 is MNHEY and CDR2 is SVGAGI. The CDR3 extends over 15 amino acids. V gave up 7 bases and J gave up 3 bases; unmatched junction bases: 8.

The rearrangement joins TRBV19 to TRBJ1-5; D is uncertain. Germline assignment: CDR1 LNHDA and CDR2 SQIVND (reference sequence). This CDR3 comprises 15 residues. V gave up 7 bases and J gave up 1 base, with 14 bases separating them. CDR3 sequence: CASKLRGYSNQPQHF. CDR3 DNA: TGTGCCAGTAAACTACGGGGTTACAGCAATCAGCCCCAGCATTTT.

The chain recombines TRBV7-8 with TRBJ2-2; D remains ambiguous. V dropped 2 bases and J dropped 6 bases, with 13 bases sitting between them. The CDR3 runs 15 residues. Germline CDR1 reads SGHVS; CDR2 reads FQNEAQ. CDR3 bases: TGTGCCAGCAGCTTAAGCCCTTACAGAGCCGGGGAGCTGTTTTTT. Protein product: CASSLSPYRAGELFF.

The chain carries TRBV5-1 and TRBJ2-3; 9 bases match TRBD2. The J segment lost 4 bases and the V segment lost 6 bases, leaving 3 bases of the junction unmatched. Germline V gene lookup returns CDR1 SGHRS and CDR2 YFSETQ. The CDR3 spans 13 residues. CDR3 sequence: CASTLAGPDTQYF. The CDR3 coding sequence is TGCGCCAGCACCCTAGCGGGACCAGATACGCAGTATTTT.

CDR3 sequence reads: CASSLRTSGNTGELFF. DNA for the CDR3: TGTGCCAGCAGTCTAAGGACTAGCGGGAACACCGGGGAGCTGTTTTTT. The rearrangement uses TRBV9 and TRBJ2-2, with 10 bases fitting TRBD2. Germline V gene sequence: CDR1 SGDLS, CDR2 YYNGEE. There are 16 residues in the CDR3. J gave up 1 base and V 5 bases, and 5 bases lay outside the gene matches.

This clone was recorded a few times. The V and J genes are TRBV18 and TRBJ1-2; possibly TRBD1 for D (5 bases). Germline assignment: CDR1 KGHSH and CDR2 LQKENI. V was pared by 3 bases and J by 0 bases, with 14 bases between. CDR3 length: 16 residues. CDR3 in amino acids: CASSPLPGPTNYGYTF. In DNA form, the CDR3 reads TGTGCCAGCTCACCCCTCCCAGGGCCAACTAACTATGGCTACACCTTC.